The clone carrying this TCR beta chain occurred a few times. Its antigen is unknown. The sample comes from a study of identical twins' blood T cells. TCRdb reprocessed the 5' RACE reads via MiXCR and lists one record per CDR3 protein. The sample has about 370,000 distinct CDR3 sequences, roughly 30% seen once. Reared together, all three twin pairs probably met the same infectious agents and vaccines. Trimming took off 5 bases at V and 4 bases at J, with 11 bases between the two ends. Germline CDR1 is SGHTA and CDR2 is FQGNSA. This CDR3 spans 13 amino acids. Study-wide results and caveats: Twin repertoire similarity may partly reflect shared environment. Mainly, cloneset size products determined shared clonotypes, twins included. V gene usage reportedly matched far better within twin pairs than unrelated donors.

The chain has TRBV7-2 and TRBJ1-2; possible D gene TRBD1, 6 bases. The TCR sequence derives from a woman between 18 and 50 years old in good health. The sample was PBMCs. For the CDR3, the DNA is TGTGCCAGCAGCCTAGGACAGACCTATGGCTACACCTTC. Translation gives CASSLGQTYGYTF.